This passage covers 28 T cell receptor beta chains from one sample sequenced in a study of T-cell memory formation after mild COVID-19. TCRdb reanalysed the 5' RACE reads using MiXCR and keeps one entry per CDR3 protein. The table has approximately 210,000 distinct CDR3 sequences, about 17% seen once; the top ten hold roughly 2.4%. Source material: PBMCs or a T cell subset sorted from them (not recorded which). The origin of the receptors is an adult woman who had mild COVID-19 (a few samples of this study predate the infection). Cell type and time point are not known.

This clonotype was detected a few times. This chain links TRBV3-1 with TRBJ1-5; a weak D match, TRBD1 (6 bases). The germline V gene encodes CDR1 LGHDT and CDR2 YNNKEL (reference sequence). This CDR3 has 17 residues. The V and J ends lost 0 bases and 1 base respectively, with 13 bases between them. CDR3 residues: CASSQDKGGLSNQPQHF. The CDR3 coding sequence is TGTGCCAGCAGCCAAGATAAGGGGGGGCTAAGCAATCAGCCCCAGCATTTT.

The chain carries TRBV7-2 and TRBJ2-3; possibly TRBD1 for D (5 bases). Germline CDR1 SGHTA, CDR2 FQGNSA. Trimming took off 10 bases at V and 6 bases at J, with 20 bases between the two ends. CDR3 length equals 14 residues. The CDR3 coding sequence is TGTGCCACAGGGTTGGTAGCACCTTCGGATACGCAGTATTTT. Translation: CATGLVAPSDTQYF. The whole variable domain, filled in from reference TRBV7-2 and TRBJ2-3, reads GAGVSQSPSNKVTEKGKDVELRCDPISGHTALYWYRQSLGQGLEFLIYFQGNSAPDKSGLPSDRFSAERTGGSVSTLTIQRTQQEDSAVYLCATGLVAPSDTQYFGPGTRLTVL.

This clonotype came up many times. This rearrangement joins TRBV6-2 or TRBV6-3 to TRBJ2-7; no definite D call. Trimming removed 7 bases at V and 1 base at J, with 17 bases between. Germline assignment: CDR1 MNHEY and CDR2 SVGEGT. The CDR3 is made up of 15 amino acids. CDR3 residues: CASIGITRYSYEQYF. CDR3 DNA: TGTGCCAGCATTGGGATAACACGGTATTCCTACGAGCAGTACTTC.

In its sample, this clonotype was seen a few times. The chain is built from TRBV24-1 and TRBJ1-2; 9 nucleotides line up with TRBD1. Looked up from germline, CDR1 is KGHDR and CDR2 is SFDVKD. V trimming: 4 bases; J trimming: 7 bases; junction bases outside the gene matches: 6. The CDR3 is 14 amino acids. Here the CDR3 reads CATSDDRGAIGYTF. The CDR3 coding sequence is TGTGCCACCAGTGACGACAGGGGGGCTATTGGCTACACCTTC.

The gene calls are TRBV18 and TRBJ2-7; 12 nucleotides line up with TRBD1. Unmatched junction bases numbered 7, after V lost 2 bases and J lost 11 bases. The CDR3 has 14 amino acids. CDR1 is KGHSH and CDR2 is LQKENI in the germline V gene. CDR3 coding DNA: TGTGCCAGCTCACCAGGGACAGGGGGCAAAATGAAGTACTTC. Its protein is CASSPGTGGKMKYF.

This clonotype showed up just a few times. The chain joins TRBV5-1 to TRBJ2-3, with 11 positions matching TRBD2. CDR1 and CDR2 from the germline V gene are SGHRS and YFSETQ. The CDR3 spans 20 residues. V shed 6 bases, J shed 0 bases, and the junction held 18 bases outside the gene matches. This chain's CDR3 is CASTITFTSGGGVSTDTQYF. CDR3 coding DNA: TGCGCCAGCACCATAACTTTCACTAGCGGGGGAGGGGTCAGCACAGATACGCAGTATTTT.

This clonotype was observed a handful of times. The V call is TRBV6-6, the J call TRBJ2-5; 8 nucleotides agree with TRBD1. The length of the CDR3 is 18 residues. V was pared by 7 bases and J by 5 bases, with 21 bases of the junction left unmatched. Germline V lookup: CDR1 MNHNY, CDR2 SVGAGI (reference sequence). The CDR3 sequence: CASNKGTHGTGQGETQYF. The CDR3 coding sequence is TGTGCCAGCAACAAAGGCACACACGGGACAGGTCAGGGGGAGACCCAGTACTTC.

The chain uses TRBV6-2 or TRBV6-3 and TRBJ1-2, with TRBD1 as a possible D gene (5 bases). Germline lookup yields CDR1 MNHEY and CDR2 SVGEGT. V shed 8 bases and J shed 2 bases, with 15 bases lying between them. The CDR3 spans 14 residues. CDR3 loop: CASALAGTNYGYTF. In DNA form, the CDR3 reads TGTGCCAGCGCCCTTGCCGGGACGAACTATGGCTACACCTTC.

This clonotype showed up just a few times. The chain links TRBV6-5 to TRBJ1-2; the match to TRBD1 covers 7 bases. J was trimmed by 1 base and V by 5 bases; bases with no gene match: 10. This CDR3 spans 16 amino acids. The V gene's germline CDR1 is MNHEY and CDR2 SVGAGI. The CDR3 here is CASSLLTGEFNYGYTF. In DNA form, the CDR3 reads TGTGCCAGCAGTCTCCTTACAGGGGAATTTAACTATGGCTACACCTTC.

This clonotype occurred a few times. The rearrangement joins TRBV5-1 to TRBJ2-3; D may be TRBD2 (5 bases). Per the germline V gene, CDR1 is SGHRS and CDR2 is YFSETQ. Trimming took off 1 base at V and 2 bases at J, with 8 bases between the two ends. CDR3 length: 14 residues. CDR3 loop: CASSLTSYTDTQYF. The CDR3, as DNA: TGCGCCAGCAGCTTGACTAGTTACACAGATACGCAGTATTTT.

This clonotype appeared a few times. The rearrangement joins TRBV7-8 to TRBJ2-3; 8 nucleotides line up with TRBD2. Germline V lookup: CDR1 SGHVS, CDR2 FQNEAQ. Trimming cost V 5 bases and J 4 bases; bases outside gene matches: 2. The CDR3 is made up of 13 amino acids. The CDR3 reads CASSQLAADTQYF. CDR3 in DNA: TGTGCCAGCAGCCAACTAGCGGCAGATACGCAGTATTTT.

V usage is TRBV7-2 and J usage is TRBJ2-3; D is uncertain. The CDR3 length is 12 residues. Looked up from germline, CDR1 is SGHTA and CDR2 is FQGNSA. V dropped 6 bases and J dropped 5 bases, with 9 bases sitting between them. The CDR3 spells CASRNLGDTQYF. CDR3 DNA: TGTGCCAGCAGGAACCTGGGAGATACGCAGTATTTT.

This clonotype was seen only a few times. The genes are TRBV12-3 or TRBV12-4 and TRBJ2-7, with TRBD1 identical over 8 bases. The CDR3 totals 13 residues. V was pared by 6 bases and J by 3 bases, with 4 bases of the junction left unmatched. CDR3 in amino acids: CASRIGTGYEQYF. The CDR3 DNA follows: TGTGCCAGCAGAATAGGGACAGGCTACGAGCAGTACTTC.

This clonotype was recorded at least ten times. V usage is TRBV7-9 and J usage is TRBJ2-5; D not resolved. Germline CDR1 reads SEHNR; CDR2 reads FQNEAQ (reference sequence). The CDR3 totals 10 residues. V was pared by 8 bases and J by 2 bases, with 3 bases between. CDR3 sequence (DNA): TGTGCCAGCGAGCAAGAGACCCAGTACTTC. Amino acid sequence: CASEQETQYF.

This chain joins TRBV6-1 and TRBJ2-1; tentative D call: TRBD1 (6 bases). V shed 10 bases and J shed 0 bases, with 16 bases lying between them. Germline V gene data show CDR1 as MNHNS and CDR2 as SASEGT. The CDR3 consists of 15 residues. The CDR3 nucleotides are TGTGCCACCCAGGACAGTCTAAGCTCCTACAATGAGCAGTTCTTC. Translated, it gives CATQDSLSSYNEQFF.

This clonotype was seen more than once but under ten times. This rearrangement joins TRBV5-1 to TRBJ2-3, with 12 bases lining up with TRBD2. The CDR3 extends over 18 amino acids. J was trimmed by 2 bases and V by 2 bases; bases with no gene match: 9. The germline V gene has CDR1 SGHRS and CDR2 YFSETQ. CDR3 DNA sequence: TGCGCCAGCAGCTTTCTAGGGGCTAGCGGGGGGGCCACAGATACGCAGTATTTT. Protein sequence: CASSFLGASGGATDTQYF.

This clonotype appeared a few times. The gene calls are TRBV12-3 or TRBV12-4 and TRBJ2-5, with TRBD2 matching 9 bases. The CDR3 extends over 13 amino acids. V dropped 2 bases and J dropped 9; count of bases not matched to a gene: 4. The chain's CDR3 is CASSLTVAGAQYF. The CDR3 region has the DNA TGTGCCAGCAGTTTAACGGTAGCGGGGGCCCAGTACTTC.

This clonotype was counted only a few times. This chain connects TRBV5-1 to TRBJ2-5; the D call may be TRBD1 or TRBD2 (5 bases each). Trimming removed 0 bases from V and 5 bases from J, with 14 bases in between. The germline gives CDR1 SGHRS, CDR2 YFSETQ. The CDR3 extends over 15 amino acids. This CDR3 reads CASSLARGAGETQYF. In nucleotides, the CDR3 is TGCGCCAGCAGCTTGGCCCGAGGGGCTGGGGAGACCCAGTACTTC.

This clonotype turned up a few times. The chain joins TRBV5-1 to TRBJ2-3; D not resolved. In germline, CDR1 is SGHRS, CDR2 YFSETQ. The CDR3 extends over 15 amino acids. Trimming cost V 2 bases and J 2 bases, with 12 bases left between them. The CDR3 DNA is TGCGCCAGCAGCTTAACGCCAGAAGACACAGATACGCAGTATTTT. This gives the protein CASSLTPEDTDTQYF.

The chain has TRBV3-1 and TRBJ2-2; D gene unclear. V lost 2 bases and J 1 base, leaving 14 bases between the germline ends. This CDR3 is 17 amino acids long. The V gene's germline CDR1 is LGHDT and CDR2 YNNKEL (reference sequence). The CDR3 sequence is CASSQYRSRENTGELFF. CDR3 DNA: TGTGCCAGCAGCCAATACCGGTCCCGAGAGAACACCGGGGAGCTGTTTTTT.

The J gene is TRBJ2-1, the V gene TRBV3-1; D is perhaps TRBD2 (6 bases). Germline V lookup: CDR1 LGHDT, CDR2 YNNKEL (reference sequence). CDR3 length: 17 amino acids. Trimming stripped 4 bases from V and 5 bases from J, with 21 bases between. This chain's CDR3 is CASSRKTSSAVHNEQFF. As DNA, the CDR3 is TGTGCCAGCAGCCGGAAGACTAGTTCGGCTGTTCACAATGAGCAGTTCTTC.

The V gene is TRBV6-1, the J gene TRBJ1-3, with D hard to call. Germline assignment: CDR1 MNHNS and CDR2 SASEGT. The CDR3 is made up of 16 amino acids. Trimming stripped 0 bases from V and 1 base from J, with 10 bases between. In DNA form, the CDR3 reads TGTGCCAGCAGTGAAGCAGGAGCCGCGTCTGGAAACACCATATATTTT. It is translated as CASSEAGAASGNTIYF.

V is TRBV28 and J is TRBJ2-4, with TRBD1 as a possible D gene (5 bases). V dropped 5 bases and J dropped 1 base, with 15 bases sitting between them. The germline gives CDR1 MDHEN, CDR2 SYDVKM. The CDR3 consists of 16 residues. The CDR3 loop reads CASSIGQPGAKNIQYF. The CDR3 nucleotides read TGTGCCAGCAGTATTGGACAACCCGGGGCCAAAAACATTCAGTACTTC.

This chain links TRBV5-1 with TRBJ2-2, with 12 bases identical to TRBD2. Trimming cost V 4 bases and J 5 bases; bases outside gene matches: 9. Germline V lookup: CDR1 SGHRS, CDR2 YFSETQ. The CDR3 contains 17 residues. CDR3 residues: CASSLGLAGLNTGELFF. As DNA, the CDR3 is TGCGCCAGCAGCCTAGGACTAGCGGGATTAAATACCGGGGAGCTGTTTTTT.

There are a few counts of this clonotype. V and J are TRBV20-1 and TRBJ2-3; perhaps TRBD2 as D (6 bases). V lost 0 bases, J lost 5 bases, and 12 bases lay in between. Germline V lookup: CDR1 DFQATT, CDR2 SNEGSKA (reference sequence). This CDR3 spans 14 amino acids. This CDR3 reads CSARDPLGGDTQYF. The CDR3 DNA sequence: TGCAGTGCTAGAGATCCCTTGGGAGGAGATACGCAGTATTTT.

This clonotype was seen a handful of times. V and J are TRBV6-5 and TRBJ1-1; D gene unclear. The CDR3 is 14 residues long. Trimming shortened V by 0 bases and J by 4 bases, and 9 bases separated the two germline ends. The germline CDR1 and CDR2 sequences are MNHEY and SVGAGI. The CDR3 coding sequence is TGTGCCAGCAGTTACTCGCCCACCGGCACTGAAGCTTTCTTT. It is translated as CASSYSPTGTEAFF.

The genes are TRBV12-3 or TRBV12-4 and TRBJ1-2, with D perhaps matching TRBD1 (5 bases). This CDR3 has 13 amino acids. V was pared by 3 bases and J by 8 bases, with 13 bases between. The CDR3 reads CASSFGERGGYTF. In DNA, the CDR3 is TGTGCCAGCAGTTTTGGGGAAAGGGGCGGCTACACCTTC.

This clonotype came up many times. This sequence joins TRBV6-6 and TRBJ2-3; D gene ambiguous. The CDR3 length is 14 residues. Germline V CDR1 and CDR2: MNHNY, SVGAGI (reference sequence). V was cut by 3 bases and J by 4 bases, with 11 bases left in between. CDR3 sequence reads: CASSYSDPADTQYF. CDR3 bases: TGTGCCAGCAGTTATTCAGACCCAGCAGATACGCAGTATTTT.